This passage covers 27 T cell receptor beta chains from one sample sequenced in a study of cytomegalovirus exposure and HLA in healthy donors. 13 Jbeta primers and 60 Vbeta primers were used for the PCR. TCRdb keeps only in-frame clones here, not all; method: immunoSEQ multiplex PCR. The sample comprises 120,000 to 150,000 clones, approximately 72% of which are singletons, and 2% to 2.5% rests with the top ten. The sample taken for sequencing was PBMCs. The source is a man in his forties or fifties in good health and CMV-seronegative.

The chain employs TRBV12-5 and TRBJ1-2, with 8 bases identical to TRBD1. CDR1 is LGHNT and CDR2 is FRNRAP in the germline V gene. This CDR3 region has 13 residues. V was pared by 5 bases and J by 6 bases, with 5 bases of the junction left unmatched. The CDR3 loop reads CASGPGGADGYTF. DNA of the CDR3: TGTGCTAGTGGTCCAGGGGGCGCGGATGGCTACACCTTC.

The chain is built from TRBV29-1 and TRBJ1-2; D is ambiguous. Trimming pared 3 bases from V and 4 bases from J, leaving 21 bases between. The germline CDR1 and CDR2 sequences are SQVTM and ANQGSEA. The CDR3 is 16 amino acids. This chain's CDR3 is CSVEGFRGQTLYGYTF. The CDR3 nucleotides are TGCAGCGTTGAGGGTTTCCGAGGCCAGACCCTCTATGGCTACACCTTC.

The V and J genes are TRBV7-8 and TRBJ1-5; D uncertain. The CDR3 has 15 residues. The V gene lost 6 bases and the J gene lost 2 bases, with 14 bases spanning the gap. The germline gives CDR1 SGHVS, CDR2 FQNEAQ. CDR3 DNA: TGTGCCAGCAGTCCTAGGCGGGGAGGCAATCAGCCCCAGCATTTT. Protein: CASSPRRGGNQPQHF.

CDR3 sequence (DNA): TGTGCCAGTAGTTCAAACAGGGAAAGGGACAATGAGCAGTTCTTC. Its protein product is CASSSNRERDNEQFF. This chain connects TRBV19 to TRBJ2-1; a weak D match, TRBD1 (6 bases). CDR1 and CDR2 from the germline V gene are LNHDA and SQIVND (reference sequence). Between the trimmed V and J ends, which lost 5 bases and 5 bases, there was a span of 16 bases. CDR3 length: 15 residues.

This clone is a singleton in its sample. The rearrangement joins TRBV6-5 to TRBJ2-5, with D perhaps TRBD1 (6 bases). The end of the DNA is better explained by TRBJ2-7, so the J call may be wrong. The CDR3 is made up of 12 amino acids. Per the germline V gene, CDR1 is MNHEY and CDR2 is SVGAGI. The CDR3 sequence: CASSPGDYEQYF. In DNA form, the CDR3 reads TGTGCCAGCAGTCCAGGGGACTACGAGCAGTACTTC.

This clone appeared a few times. The chain recombines TRBV11-2 with TRBJ2-1, with TRBD2 as a possible D gene (5 bases). Germline V lookup: CDR1 SGHAT, CDR2 FQNNGV. This CDR3 contains 16 residues. Trimming took 5 bases from V and 2 from J, leaving 16 bases between them. The CDR3 region is CASSPQGSRTYNEQFF. CDR3 in DNA: TGTGCCAGCAGCCCCCAAGGGAGTAGGACCTACAATGAGCAGTTCTTC.

V is TRBV2 and J is TRBJ2-1; 7 nucleotides agree with TRBD1. The CDR3 runs 16 residues. V lost 4 bases to trimming and J lost 7 bases; unmatched junction nucleotides: 13. Germline V gene lookup returns CDR1 SNHLY and CDR2 FYNNEI. CDR3 region: CASSGDFGTADNEQFF. The CDR3 bases are TGTGCCAGCAGTGGGGATTTTGGGACAGCCGATAATGAGCAGTTCTTC.

The rearrangement links TRBV7-9 to TRBJ1-1; D might be TRBD1 (5 bases). This CDR3 comprises 13 residues. The germline gives CDR1 SEHNR, CDR2 FQNEAQ (reference sequence). The V end lost 4 bases, the J end lost 3 bases, and 9 bases lay between the germline ends. Here the CDR3 DNA reads TGTGCCAGCAGCTCCCCGGGGGACACTGAAGCTTTCTTT. This translates into CASSSPGDTEAFF.

The rearrangement uses TRBV7-9 and TRBJ2-2; D possibly corresponds to TRBD1 (5 bases). CDR1 SEHNR and CDR2 FQNEAQ come from the germline V gene (reference sequence). The CDR3 spans 15 residues. V was shortened by 2 bases and J by 2 bases, with 9 bases between the two germline ends. The CDR3 is CASSLFTGNTGELFF. The CDR3 region has the DNA TGTGCCAGCAGCTTATTCACAGGCAACACCGGGGAGCTGTTTTTT.

The chain employs TRBV7-8 and TRBJ2-5; a weak D match, TRBD1 (6 bases). The V and J ends lost 4 bases and 4 bases respectively, with 19 bases between them. Germline lookup yields CDR1 SGHVS and CDR2 FQNEAQ. The CDR3 contains 16 residues. The CDR3 DNA sequence: TGTGCCAGCAGCTACTGGCACCAGGAAGGGGGAGAGACCCAGTACTTC. It specifies CASSYWHQEGGETQYF.

This chain uses TRBV4-3 with TRBJ1-4; D call uncertain. CDR1 LGHNA and CDR2 YSLEER come from the germline V gene. The V gene lost 8 bases and the J gene lost 6 bases, with 19 bases spanning the gap. The CDR3 totals 15 residues. For the CDR3, the DNA is TGCGCCAGCGGCCCCCTGCACTCGGAGGATGAAAAACTGTTTTTT. Translating it yields CASGPLHSEDEKLFF.

The CDR3 sequence: CASSFRAEQFF. The CDR3 nucleotides read TGTGCCAGCAGCTTCCGAGCGGAGCAGTTCTTC. J is TRBJ2-1 and V is TRBV5-6; unclear D gene. CDR3 length equals 11 residues. V lost 2 bases, J lost 10 bases, and 7 bases lay in between. CDR1 and CDR2 (germline): SGHDT, YYEEEE. Filled out from reference TRBV5-6 and TRBJ2-1, the complete variable domain reads DAGVTQSPTHLIKTRGQQVTLRCSPKSGHDTVSWYQQALGQGPQFIFQYYEEEERQRGNFPDRFSGHQFPNYSSELNVNALLLGDSALYLCASSFRAEQFFGPGTRLTVL.

The chain has TRBV6-7 and TRBJ1-5; a possible D gene is TRBD1 (6 bases). TRBV6-7 is an ORF; its function is uncertain. V lost 4 bases to trimming and J lost 4 bases, with 11 bases between them. CDR3 size: 14 residues. CDR3 sequence: CASSSRQVNQPQHF. The DNA of the CDR3 is TGTGCCAGCAGTTCGAGACAGGTTAATCAGCCCCAGCATTTT.

The V call is TRBV5-6, the J call TRBJ2-3; 9 bases fit TRBD2. Looked up from germline, CDR1 is SGHDT and CDR2 is YYEEEE. The length of the CDR3 is 16 residues. Trimming cost V 0 bases and J 5 bases; bases outside gene matches: 7. DNA for the CDR3: TGTGCCAGCAGCTTGGATGCGGGAGGGCGGGAAGATACGCAGTATTTT. This encodes CASSLDAGGREDTQYF.

The CDR3 DNA reads TGTGCCAGTAGAGTGGGAGGCGAGCAGTACTTC. Translated, it gives CASRVGGEQYF. The rearrangement links TRBV19 to TRBJ2-7; a weak D match, TRBD2 (6 bases). V dropped 6 bases and J dropped 6 bases, with 9 bases sitting between them. In germline, CDR1 is LNHDA, CDR2 SQIVND (reference sequence). The CDR3 extends over 11 amino acids.

The rearrangement uses TRBV2 and TRBJ1-5; TRBD1 agrees at 9 bases. This CDR3 is 15 amino acids long. The ends lost 4 bases at V and 6 bases at J; junction bases unmatched: 7. Germline lookup yields CDR1 SNHLY and CDR2 FYNNEI. The CDR3 loop is CASSGRQGVRQPQHF. In DNA form, the CDR3 reads TGTGCCAGCAGTGGTCGACAGGGGGTACGTCAGCCCCAGCATTTT.

In its sample, this clone was seen a few times. V and J are TRBV6-4 and TRBJ2-1, with 9 bases that match TRBD2. The V gene end was trimmed by 0 bases and the J gene end by 4 bases; junction bases not matched to a gene: 1. The CDR3 spans 15 residues. Per the germline V gene, CDR1 is MRHNA and CDR2 is SNTAGT. The CDR3 sequence: CASSDSTSGYNEQFF. CDR3 nucleotides: TGTGCCAGCAGTGACTCTACTAGCGGGTACAATGAGCAGTTCTTC.

With respect to this clone: Other DNA sequences from this sample encode an identical CDR3 as well. V and J are TRBV30 and TRBJ1-4, with D possibly TRBD1 on 5 matching bases. V lost 4 bases, J lost 8 bases, and 20 bases lay in between. Germline V lookup: CDR1 GTSNPN, CDR2 SVGIG (reference sequence). The CDR3 is 15 residues long. This CDR3 is CAWIYLQGAWEKLFF. CDR3 in DNA: TGTGCCTGGATCTACCTGCAAGGGGCATGGGAAAAACTGTTTTTT.

The chain has TRBV9 and TRBJ2-2, with 7 nucleotides matching TRBD2. The CDR3 length is 18 residues. The germline V gene has CDR1 SGDLS and CDR2 YYNGEE. The V and J ends lost 5 bases and 0 bases, in that order; junction bases with no gene match: 13. CDR3 sequence: CASRPTTSSLTNTGELFF. The CDR3, as DNA: TGTGCCAGCAGACCGACGACTAGCAGTTTAACGAACACCGGGGAGCTGTTTTTT. Together with reference TRBV9 and TRBJ2-2, the CDR3 gives the full variable domain: DSGVTQTPKHLITATGQRVTLRCSPRSGDLSVYWYQQSLDQGLQFLIQYYNGEERAKGNILERFSAQQFPDLHSELNLSSLELGDSALYFCASRPTTSSLTNTGELFFGEGSRLTVL.

V is TRBV7-9 and J is TRBJ2-7, with D possibly matching TRBD2 (7 bases). The germline CDR1 and CDR2 sequences are SEHNR and FQNEAQ (reference sequence). The CDR3 is 18 residues long. V was clipped by 2 bases and J by 5 bases, with 25 bases between them. The CDR3 reads CASSLPPGGQSQIDEQYF. In DNA form, the CDR3 reads TGTGCCAGCAGCTTACCCCCCGGGGGGCAATCTCAAATAGACGAGCAGTACTTC.

This clone was recorded only once. This chain links TRBV10-2 with TRBJ1-5; maybe TRBD1 (5 bases). CDR1 is WSHSY, CDR2 SAAADI, per germline. The CDR3 runs to 16 residues. Trimming stripped 3 bases from V and 5 bases from J, with 17 bases between. CDR3 residues: CASSDRGGVVHQPQHF. The CDR3 nucleotides read TGCGCCAGCAGTGATCGGGGAGGGGTAGTGCATCAGCCCCAGCATTTT.

Concerning this clone itself: One junction end disagrees with the germline gene, perhaps due to a read error. J is TRBJ2-7 and V is TRBV10-3; the D gene is possibly TRBD1 (7 bases). Germline V gene lookup returns CDR1 ENHRY and CDR2 SYGVKD. The CDR3 sequence is 12 residues long. CDR3 loop: CSISEQGGEQYF. The CDR3 DNA follows: TGTTCCATCAGTGAGCAGGGGGGCGAGCAGTACTTC.

J is TRBJ2-7 and V is TRBV9; perhaps TRBD1 as D (6 bases). V was clipped by 0 bases and J by 6 bases, with 25 bases between them. The germline CDR1 and CDR2 sequences are SGDLS and YYNGEE. This CDR3 contains 18 residues. The CDR3 coding sequence is TGTGCCAGCAGCGTAGCCGGTACAGGGATTCGGGTAGCCGGCGAGCAGTACTTC. It yields the protein CASSVAGTGIRVAGEQYF.

This clone occurred once. The chain links TRBV14 to TRBJ2-7, with 7 bases aligning to TRBD1. The germline CDR1 and CDR2 sequences are SGHDN and FVKESK. V dropped 3 bases and J dropped 4; count of bases not matched to a gene: 6. CDR3 length: 14 residues. CDR3 in amino acids: CASSHGQVPYEQYF. The CDR3, as DNA: TGTGCCAGCAGCCATGGACAGGTCCCTTACGAGCAGTACTTC.

V gene TRBV6-1 combines with J gene TRBJ1-2; 11 nucleotides align to TRBD1. J gave up 6 bases and V 4 bases, and 7 bases lay outside the gene matches. Germline CDR1 MNHNS, CDR2 SASEGT. The CDR3 loop spans 15 amino acids. CDR3 loop: CASSVAGTGGNGYTF. CDR3 DNA sequence: TGTGCCAGCAGTGTCGCCGGGACAGGGGGAAATGGCTACACCTTC.

The V gene is TRBV6-4, the J gene TRBJ2-2; TRBD2 aligns across 11 bases. V shed 6 bases and J 3 bases; nucleotides not matched to a gene: 0. Germline V lookup: CDR1 MRHNA, CDR2 SNTAGT. The CDR3 totals 14 residues. The DNA of the CDR3 is TGTGCCAGCAGGGGACTAGCGGACACCGGGGAGCTGTTTTTT. As protein: CASRGLADTGELFF.

The genes are TRBV10-3 and TRBJ1-5, with D perhaps matching TRBD1 (6 bases). The CDR3 length is 14 residues. CDR1 and CDR2 from the germline V gene are ENHRY and SYGVKD. V was trimmed by 2 bases and J by 5 bases, leaving 10 bases between them. The CDR3 loop is CAISEGTPDQPQHF. The CDR3 coding sequence is TGTGCCATCAGTGAGGGGACACCAGATCAGCCCCAGCATTTT.